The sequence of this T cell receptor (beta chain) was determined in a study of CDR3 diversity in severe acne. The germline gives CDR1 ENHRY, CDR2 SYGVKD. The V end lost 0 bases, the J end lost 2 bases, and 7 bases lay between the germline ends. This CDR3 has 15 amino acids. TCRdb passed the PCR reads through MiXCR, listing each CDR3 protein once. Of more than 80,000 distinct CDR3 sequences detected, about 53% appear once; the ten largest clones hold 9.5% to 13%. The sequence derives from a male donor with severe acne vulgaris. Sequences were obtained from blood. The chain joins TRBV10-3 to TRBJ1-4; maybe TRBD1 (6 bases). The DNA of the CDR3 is TGTGCCATCAGTGAGTCGACAGGCACTAATGAAAAACTGTTTTTT. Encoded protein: CAISESTGTNEKLFF.